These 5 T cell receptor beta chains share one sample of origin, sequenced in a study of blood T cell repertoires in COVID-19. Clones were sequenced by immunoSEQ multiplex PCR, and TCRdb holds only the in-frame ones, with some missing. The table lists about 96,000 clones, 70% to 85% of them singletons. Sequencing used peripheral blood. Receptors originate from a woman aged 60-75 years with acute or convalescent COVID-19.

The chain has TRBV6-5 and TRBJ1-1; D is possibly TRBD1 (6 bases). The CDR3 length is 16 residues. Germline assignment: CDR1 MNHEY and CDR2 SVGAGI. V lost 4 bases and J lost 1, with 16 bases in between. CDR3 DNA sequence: TGTGCCAGCAGTTTCCTTTGGGGGGGCAGGAACACTGAAGCTTTCTTT. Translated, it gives CASSFLWGGRNTEAFF.

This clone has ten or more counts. The CDR3 DNA follows: TGTGCCCAAGGGGCCGGGGAGCTGTTTTTT. This gives the protein CAQGAGELFF. The rearrangement links TRBV11-2 to TRBJ2-2; tentative D call: TRBD1 (5 bases). Deletions cut 11 bases from V and 6 bases from J, with 7 bases between. The CDR3 contains 10 residues. Germline CDR1 is SGHAT and CDR2 is FQNNGV.

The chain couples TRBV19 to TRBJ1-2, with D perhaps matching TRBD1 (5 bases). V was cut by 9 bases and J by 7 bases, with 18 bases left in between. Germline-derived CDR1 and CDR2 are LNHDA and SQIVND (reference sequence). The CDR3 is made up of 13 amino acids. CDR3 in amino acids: CASRWREGSGYTF. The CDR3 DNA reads TGTGCCAGCAGATGGAGGGAGGGGAGTGGCTACACCTTC.

The CDR3 loop reads CASSLMGRGLDTQYF. The CDR3, as DNA: TGTGCCAGCAGCTTGATGGGCAGGGGGTTAGATACGCAGTATTTT. This sequence joins TRBV5-8 and TRBJ2-3; the match to TRBD1 covers 7 bases. Germline loops: CDR1 SGHTS, CDR2 YDEGEE. The V and J ends lost 1 base and 5 bases, in that order; junction bases with no gene match: 7. This CDR3 has 15 residues.

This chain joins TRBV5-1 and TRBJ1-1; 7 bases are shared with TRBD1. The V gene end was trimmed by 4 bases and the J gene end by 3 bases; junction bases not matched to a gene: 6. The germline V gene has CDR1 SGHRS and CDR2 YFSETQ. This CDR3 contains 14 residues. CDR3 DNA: TGCGCCAGCAGCCTACCGGGACAGCACACTGAAGCTTTCTTT. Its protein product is CASSLPGQHTEAFF. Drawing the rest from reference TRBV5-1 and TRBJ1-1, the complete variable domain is KAGVTQTPRYLIKTRGQQVTLSCSPISGHRSVSWYQQTPGQGLQFLFEYFSETQRNKGNFPGRFSGRQFSNSRSEMNVSTLELGDSALYLCASSLPGQHTEAFFGQGTRLTVV.